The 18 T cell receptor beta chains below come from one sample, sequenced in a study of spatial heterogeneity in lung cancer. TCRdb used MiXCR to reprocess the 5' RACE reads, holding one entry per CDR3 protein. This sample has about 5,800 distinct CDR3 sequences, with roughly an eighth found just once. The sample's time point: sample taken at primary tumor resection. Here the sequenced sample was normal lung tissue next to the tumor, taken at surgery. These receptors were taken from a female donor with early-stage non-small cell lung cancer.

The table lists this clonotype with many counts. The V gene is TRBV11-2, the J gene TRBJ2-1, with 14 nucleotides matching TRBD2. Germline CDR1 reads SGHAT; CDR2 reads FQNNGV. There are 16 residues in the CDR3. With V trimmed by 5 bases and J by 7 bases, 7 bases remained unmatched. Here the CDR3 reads CASSHGLAGGWNEQFF. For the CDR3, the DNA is TGTGCCAGCAGCCACGGACTAGCGGGGGGATGGAATGAGCAGTTCTTC.

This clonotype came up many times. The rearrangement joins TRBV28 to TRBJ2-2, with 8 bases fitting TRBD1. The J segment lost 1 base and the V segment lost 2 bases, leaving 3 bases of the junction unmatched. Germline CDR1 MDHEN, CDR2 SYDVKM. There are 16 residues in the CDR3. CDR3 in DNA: TGTGCCAGCAGTTTACCCAGGGGGCAGAACACCGGGGAGCTGTTTTTT. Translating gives CASSLPRGQNTGELFF. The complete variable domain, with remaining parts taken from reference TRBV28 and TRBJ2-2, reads DVKVTQSSRYLVKRTGEKVFLECVQDMDHENMFWYRQDPGLGLRLIYFSYDVKMKEKGDIPEGYSVSREKKERFSLILESASTNQTSMYLCASSLPRGQNTGELFFGEGSRLTVL.

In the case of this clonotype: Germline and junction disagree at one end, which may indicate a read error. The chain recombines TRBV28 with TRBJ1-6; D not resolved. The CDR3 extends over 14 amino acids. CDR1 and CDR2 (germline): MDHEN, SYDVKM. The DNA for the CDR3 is TGTGCCAGCAGTTTTCAGGAATATGGATCACACCTCCACTTT. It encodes CASSFQEYGSHLHF.

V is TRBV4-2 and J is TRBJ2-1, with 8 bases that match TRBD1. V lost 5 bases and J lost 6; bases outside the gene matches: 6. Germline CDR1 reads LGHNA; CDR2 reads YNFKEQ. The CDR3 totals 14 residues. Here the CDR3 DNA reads TGTGCCAGCAGCGGCGGGACAGGCGCCAATGAGCAGTTCTTC. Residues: CASSGGTGANEQFF.

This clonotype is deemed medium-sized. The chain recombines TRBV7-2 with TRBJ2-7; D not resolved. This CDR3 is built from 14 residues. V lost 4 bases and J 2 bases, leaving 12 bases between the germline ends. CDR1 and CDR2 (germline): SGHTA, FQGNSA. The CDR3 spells CASSSSLVPYEQYF. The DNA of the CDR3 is TGTGCCAGCAGCTCTTCGCTTGTCCCCTACGAGCAGTACTTC.

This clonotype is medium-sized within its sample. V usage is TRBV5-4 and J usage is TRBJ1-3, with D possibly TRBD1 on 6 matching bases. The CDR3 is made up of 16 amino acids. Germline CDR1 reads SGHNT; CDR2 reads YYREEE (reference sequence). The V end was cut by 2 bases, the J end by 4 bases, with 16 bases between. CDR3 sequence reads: CASSLQQGLLGNTIYF. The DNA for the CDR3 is TGTGCCAGCAGCTTACAACAGGGTTTGTTGGGAAACACCATATATTTT.

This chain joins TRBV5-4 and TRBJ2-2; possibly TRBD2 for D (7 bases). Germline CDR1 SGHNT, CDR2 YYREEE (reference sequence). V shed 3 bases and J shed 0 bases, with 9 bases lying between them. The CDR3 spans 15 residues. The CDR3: CASSSGGTNTGELFF. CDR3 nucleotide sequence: TGTGCCAGCAGCTCGGGGGGCACGAACACCGGGGAGCTGTTTTTT.

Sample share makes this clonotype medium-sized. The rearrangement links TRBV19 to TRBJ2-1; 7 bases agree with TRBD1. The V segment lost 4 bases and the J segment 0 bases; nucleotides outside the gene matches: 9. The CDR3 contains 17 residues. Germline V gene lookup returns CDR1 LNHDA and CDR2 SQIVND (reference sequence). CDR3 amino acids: CASSTQPDRVSYNEQFF. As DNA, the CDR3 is TGTGCCAGTAGTACCCAGCCCGACAGGGTCTCCTACAATGAGCAGTTCTTC.

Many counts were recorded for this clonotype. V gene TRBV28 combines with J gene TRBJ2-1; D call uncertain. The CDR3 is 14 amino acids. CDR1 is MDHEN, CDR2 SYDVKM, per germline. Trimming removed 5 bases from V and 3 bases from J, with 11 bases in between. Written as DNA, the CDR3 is TGTGCCAGCAGTCCCGGCATCCGCTACAATGAGCAGTTCTTC. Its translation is CASSPGIRYNEQFF.

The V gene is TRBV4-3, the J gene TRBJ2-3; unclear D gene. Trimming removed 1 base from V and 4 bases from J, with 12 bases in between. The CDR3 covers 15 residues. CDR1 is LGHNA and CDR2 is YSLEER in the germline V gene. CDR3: CASSQGSYSPDTQYF. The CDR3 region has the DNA TGCGCCAGCAGCCAAGGATCTTACTCCCCAGATACGCAGTATTTT.

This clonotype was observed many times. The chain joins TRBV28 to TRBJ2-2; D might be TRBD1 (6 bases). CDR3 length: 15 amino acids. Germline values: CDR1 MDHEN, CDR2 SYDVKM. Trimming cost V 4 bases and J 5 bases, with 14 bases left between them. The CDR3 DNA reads TGTGCCAGCAGTTCTCGGACAGTGGGGACCGGGGAGCTGTTTTTT. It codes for CASSSRTVGTGELFF.

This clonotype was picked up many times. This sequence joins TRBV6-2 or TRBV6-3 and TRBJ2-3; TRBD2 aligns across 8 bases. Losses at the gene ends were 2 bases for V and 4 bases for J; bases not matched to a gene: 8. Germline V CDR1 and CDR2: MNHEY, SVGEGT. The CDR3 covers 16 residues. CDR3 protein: CASSYDAGGVADTQYF. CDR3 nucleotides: TGTGCCAGCAGTTACGATGCGGGAGGAGTCGCAGATACGCAGTATTTT.

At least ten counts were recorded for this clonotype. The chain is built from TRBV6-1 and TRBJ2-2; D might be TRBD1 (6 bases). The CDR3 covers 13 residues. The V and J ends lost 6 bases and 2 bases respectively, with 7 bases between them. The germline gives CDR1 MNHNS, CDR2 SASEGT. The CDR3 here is CASRGTNTGELFF. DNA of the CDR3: TGTGCCAGCAGGGGGACAAACACCGGGGAGCTGTTTTTT.

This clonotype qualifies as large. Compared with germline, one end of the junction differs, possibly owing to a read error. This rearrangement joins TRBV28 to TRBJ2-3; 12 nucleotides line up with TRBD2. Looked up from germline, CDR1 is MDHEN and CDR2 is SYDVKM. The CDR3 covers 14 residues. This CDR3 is CLAGGPNPTDTQYF. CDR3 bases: TGCCTAGCGGGAGGGCCGAATCCCACAGATACGCAGTATTTT. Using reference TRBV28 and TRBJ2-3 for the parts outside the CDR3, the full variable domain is DVKVTQSSRYLVKRTGEKVFLECVQDMDHENMFWYRQDPGLGLRLIYFSYDVKMKEKGDIPEGYSVSREKKERFSLILESASTNQTSMYLCLAGGPNPTDTQYFGPGTRLTVL.

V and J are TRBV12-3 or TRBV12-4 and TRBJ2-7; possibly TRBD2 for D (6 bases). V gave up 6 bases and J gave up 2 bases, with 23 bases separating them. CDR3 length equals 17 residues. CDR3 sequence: CASSLIIGGKGPYEQYF. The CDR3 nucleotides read TGTGCCAGCAGCCTCATCATCGGAGGGAAGGGGCCCTACGAGCAGTACTTC.

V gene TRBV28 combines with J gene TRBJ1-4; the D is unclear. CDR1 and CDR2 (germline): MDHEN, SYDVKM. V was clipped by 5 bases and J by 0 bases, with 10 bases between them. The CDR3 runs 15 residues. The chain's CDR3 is CASSPRSATNEKLFF. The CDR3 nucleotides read TGTGCCAGCAGTCCCAGATCAGCAACTAATGAAAAACTGTTTTTT.

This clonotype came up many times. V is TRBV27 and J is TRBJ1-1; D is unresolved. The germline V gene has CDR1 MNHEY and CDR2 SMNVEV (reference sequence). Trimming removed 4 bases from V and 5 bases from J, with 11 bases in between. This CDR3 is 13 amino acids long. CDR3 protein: CASSYSGRTEAFF. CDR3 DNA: TGTGCCAGCAGTTATTCCGGGAGGACTGAAGCTTTCTTT.

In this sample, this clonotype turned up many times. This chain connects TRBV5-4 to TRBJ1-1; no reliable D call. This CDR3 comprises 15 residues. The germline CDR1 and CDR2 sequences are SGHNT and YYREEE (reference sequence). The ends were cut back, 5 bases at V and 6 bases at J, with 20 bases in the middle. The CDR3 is CASRPPVGRLAEAFF. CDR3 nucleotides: TGTGCCAGCAGGCCCCCCGTCGGCAGACTAGCTGAAGCTTTCTTT.